This entry is about one T cell receptor beta chain. Its antigen is unknown. These data originate in a study of T cells in severe cutaneous drug reactions. Looking at the study overall: Patients were recruited from Taiwan, Thailand and Europe between the early 2010s and the late 2010s.

The donors had carbamazepine-induced Stevens-Johnson syndrome or toxic epidermal necrolysis. The study, taken as a whole, reports: TRBV12-4 use rose strongly in carbamazepine-induced Stevens-Johnson syndrome or toxic epidermal necrolysis, averaging about 30% in blister cells and about 4.6% in PBMC.

Libraries were made by iRepertoire multiplex PCR with TCR subtype-specific primers for bulk and single-cell sequencing. Roughly 100-550 ng of RNA per sample was bulk library input. TCRdb re-called the multiplex PCR reads, yielding one record per CDR3 amino acid sequence without DNA. The specimen's table records over 20,000 distinct CDR3 sequences. This CDR3 has 16 residues. From germline, CDR1 is SGHAT and CDR2 FQNNGV. Sequenced: PBMCs. This TCR derives from a human donor with toxic epidermal necrolysis, a severe cutaneous drug reaction. The chain recombines TRBV11-2 with TRBJ2-6. CDR3 sequence: CASSLESGIGANVLTF. The full variable domain, rest sourced from reference TRBV11-2 and TRBJ2-6, is EAGVAQSPRYKIIEKRQSVAFWCNPISGHATLYWYQQILGQGPKLLIQFQNNGVVDDSQLPKDRFSAERLKGVDSTLKIQPAKLEDSAVYLCASSLESGIGANVLTFGAGSRLTVL.